The rows below give T cell receptor beta chains drawn from one sample of a study of cytomegalovirus exposure and HLA in healthy donors. Data came from immunoSEQ multiplex PCR; TCRdb stores just in-frame clones and leaves some out. Of about 98,000 clones listed, more than 70% are singletons. Sequenced input: PBMCs. Every receptor here comes from a young man in good health and CMV-seropositive. CDR3s include the opening cysteine and the closing phenylalanine or tryptophan. The D gene is left open where the match is weak. Clone sizes are given selectively: once, few, many, or a class where the clone is expanded.

J	length	D	size	V	DNA	CDR3
TRBJ1-2	11	-	-	TRBV20-1	TGCAGTGCTAGGACGGGCTATGGCTACACCTTC	CSARTGYGYTF
TRBJ2-1	15	-	once	TRBV29-1	TGCAGCGTTGAGAATCGGGGTATCCGCTACAATGAGCAGTTCTTC	CSVENRGIRYNEQFF
TRBJ1-1	12	-	-	TRBV7-9	TGTGCCAGCAGCCCCGGTCGGGCTGAAGCTTTCTTT	CASSPGRAEAFF
TRBJ2-7	14	-	-	TRBV7-9	TGTGCCAGCAGCTTAGTAATATCGGGTTACGAGCAGTACTTC	CASSLVISGYEQYF
TRBJ2-2	12	-	-	TRBV19	TGTGCCAGTAGTATTAGAAACGGGGAGCTGTTTTTT	CASSIRNGELFF
TRBJ1-6	12	TRBD1	-	TRBV27	TGTGCCAGCAGAGACAGGGGATCACCCCTCCACTTT	CASRDRGSPLHF
TRBJ1-6	15	-	-	TRBV5-1	TGCGCCAGCAGCTTGATACAGGGAGGGGATTCACCCCTCCACTTT	CASSLIQGGDSPLHF
TRBJ1-2	15	TRBD1	-	TRBV28	TGTGCCAGCAGTTTATTCCAAACAGGGGGCTTAGGACGCACCTTC	CASSLFQTGGLGRTF
TRBJ1-1	13	-	-	TRBV27	TGTGCCAGCAGTTTATCCGTCCGCACTGAAGCTTTCTTT	CASSLSVRTEAFF
TRBJ1-2	14	-	few	TRBV29-1	TGCAGCGTTGAACACAGGATCCCTAACTATGGCTACACCTTC	CSVEHRIPNYGYTF
TRBJ1-2	16	TRBD1	-	TRBV9	TGTGCCAGCAGCGCCCGGGACAGGGGTCGGAACTATGGCTACACCTTC	CASSARDRGRNYGYTF
TRBJ2-7	13	-	-	TRBV7-9	TGTGCCAGCAGCACAGGGAACTCCTACGAGCAGTACTTC	CASSTGNSYEQYF
TRBJ1-3	13	-	-	TRBV30	TGTGCCTGGGACAGGACCTCGGCAGCTGCCATATATTTT	CAWDRTSAAAIYF
TRBJ1-4	15	-	-	TRBV30	TGTGCCTGGAGTGTACTCGGTTGGAGTAATGAAAAACTGTTTTTT	CAWSVLGWSNEKLFF
TRBJ2-3	16	TRBD2	-	TRBV5-6	TGTGCCAGCAGCTCGGCGGGACTAGCATCACAAGATACGCAGTATTTT	CASSSAGLASQDTQYF
TRBJ1-6	16	TRBD1	-	TRBV28	TGTGCCAGCAGCCGGGACAGGGCCTCCTATAATTCACCCCTCCACTTT	CASSRDRASYNSPLHF
TRBJ2-6	17	-	-	TRBV5-4	TGTGCCAGCAGCTTGGCCATCAGCAGGGGTGGGGCCAACGTCCTGACTTTC	CASSLAISRGGANVLTF
TRBJ2-7	14	-	-	TRBV5-4	TGTGCCAGCAGCGGGGGACCTGGACGGGGGGAGCAGTACTTC	CASSGGPGRGEQYF
TRBJ2-3	16	-	-	TRBV9	TGTGCCAGCAGCATCGGAGCGGGCACGGGCACAGATACGCAGTATTTT	CASSIGAGTGTDTQYF
TRBJ1-5	13	-	-	TRBV19	TGTGCCAGTAGTCCGGGTCTCGGGCAGCCCCAGCATTTT	CASSPGLGQPQHF
TRBJ1-1	15	TRBD1	few	TRBV5-1	TGCGCCAGCAGCGTGGGACAGGGGGCCTACACTGAAGCTTTCTTT	CASSVGQGAYTEAFF
TRBJ2-5	16	-	-	TRBV6-1	TGTGCCAGCAGTGAAGTAGGTGGGGGGAACCAAGAGACCCAGTACTTC	CASSEVGGGNQETQYF
TRBJ1-5	14	-	-	TRBV2	TGTGCCAGCAGTACCGTAGAGAGCAATCAGCCCCAGCATTTT	CASSTVESNQPQHF
TRBJ2-3	11	-	few	TRBV20-1	TGCAGTGCATTAGCTGGAGATACGCAGTATTTT	CSALAGDTQYF
TRBJ2-7	14	-	once	TRBV25-1	TGTGCCAGCAGTGGAGGGCTACGCTCCTACGAGCAGTACTTC	CASSGGLRSYEQYF